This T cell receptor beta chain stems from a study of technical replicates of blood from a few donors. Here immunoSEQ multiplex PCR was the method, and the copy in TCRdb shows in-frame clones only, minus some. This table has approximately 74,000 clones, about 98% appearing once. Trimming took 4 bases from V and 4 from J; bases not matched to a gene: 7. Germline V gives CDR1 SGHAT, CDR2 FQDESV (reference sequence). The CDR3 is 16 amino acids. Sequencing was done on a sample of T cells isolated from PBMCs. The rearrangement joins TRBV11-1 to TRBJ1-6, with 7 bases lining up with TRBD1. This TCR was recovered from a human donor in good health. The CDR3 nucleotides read TGTGCCAGCAGCTCCAGGGGGTCCGATTATAATTCACCCCTCCACTTT. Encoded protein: CASSSRGSDYNSPLHF.